This T cell receptor (beta chain) was sequenced for a study of immune evolution from preneoplasia to lung adenocarcinoma. Assay: immunoSEQ multiplex PCR; the TCRdb copy retains only in-frame clones and omits some. This table holds 1,500 to 2,000 clones, approximately 88% found once. The CDR3 contains 16 residues. The germline V gene has CDR1 MDHEN and CDR2 SYDVKM. Trimming took 5 bases from V and 3 from J; bases not matched to a gene: 9. This chain links TRBV28 with TRBJ2-2, with 7 bases aligning to TRBD1. Sample: FFPE tissue from an adenomatous hyperplasia lung lesion. Subset denoted: atypical adenomatous hyperplasia (AAH), lung preneoplasia. This clonotype originated in an older donor with lung adenocarcinoma. CDR3 DNA sequence: TGTGCCAGCAGTACAAAAGCCGGGACAGACACCGGGGAGCTGTTTTTT. Amino acids: CASSTKAGTDTGELFF.